This T cell receptor beta chain was sequenced during a study of CD8+ T cells in alopecia areata. Study in general: The SALT score measured affected scalp surface percentage in treated patients.

The CDR3 sequence is 12 residues long. Germline V gives CDR1 LNHDA, CDR2 SQIVND (reference sequence). V lost 5 bases, J lost 7 bases, and 9 bases lay in between. Study-wide results and limits: Sequences from scalp samples also cover resident alphabeta T cells of normal skin. Many expanded lesional clones persisted in scalp and blood during tofacitinib.

The treatment: oral pan-JAK inhibitor, 5-10 mg twice daily. Researchers gathered lesional scalp punch biopsies and peripheral blood from patients with alopecia areata. Extraction and reverse transcription of RNA yielded cDNA as the sequencing template. Repertoires were generated with immunoSEQ multiplex PCR, while TCRdb's copy carries only in-frame clones and drops some. The sample yields approximately 210,000 clones, approximately 47% seen once. Note on this clone: Its antigen is still unknown.

This rearrangement joins TRBV19 to TRBJ1-5; D gene uncertain. The origin of this receptor is a human donor with alopecia areata. The source material was CD4+ T cells sorted from blood, sampled between weeks 36 and 40, from a patient treated with tofacitinib. The CDR3 reads CASSGARQPQHF. In DNA, the CDR3 is TGTGCCAGTAGTGGAGCTCGGCAGCCCCAGCATTTT.